Listed here are 15 T cell receptor beta chains from one sample, sequenced in a study of PD-1 blockade in classical Hodgkin lymphoma. Autologous stem cell transplantation was followed by relapse in every patient, and brentuximab vedotin exposure varied. The table came from immunoSEQ multiplex PCR; TCRdb's copy has only in-frame clones and leaves some out. This sample has about 86,000 clones, with 75% to 90% found just once. The specimen was peripheral blood mononuclear cells (PBMCs), collected at baseline. The receptors stem from a human donor with classical Hodgkin lymphoma.

The V call is TRBV27, the J call TRBJ1-2; D remains ambiguous. Trimming stripped 2 bases from V and 6 bases from J, with 16 bases between. Germline assignment: CDR1 MNHEY and CDR2 SMNVEV (reference sequence). There are 15 residues in the CDR3. For the CDR3, the DNA is TGTGCCAGCAGTTTAACCGGGAGAAACTATGATGGCTACACCTTC. This translates into CASSLTGRNYDGYTF.

This rearrangement joins TRBV2 to TRBJ1-2; no firm D call. CDR3 length equals 14 residues. Trimming left V 0 bases short and J 8 bases short, with 13 bases between. Germline V gives CDR1 SNHLY, CDR2 FYNNEI. DNA for the CDR3: TGTGCCAGCAGTGAAGCGCTGATGGGTCAGGGCTACACCTTC. It encodes CASSEALMGQGYTF. Together with reference TRBV2 and TRBJ1-2, the CDR3 gives the full variable domain: EPEVTQTPSHQVTQMGQEVILRCVPISNHLYFYWYRQILGQKVEFLVSFYNNEISEKSEIFDDQFSVERPDGSNFTLKIRSTKLEDSAMYFCASSEALMGQGYTFGSGTRLTVV.

This clone is a singleton in its sample. The rearrangement joins TRBV5-4 to TRBJ1-2, with no clear D. V lost 4 bases and J 4 bases, leaving 14 bases between the germline ends. Per germline, CDR1 SGHNT and CDR2 YYREEE (reference sequence). The CDR3 is 14 amino acids. CDR3 in amino acids: CASSLEAESYGYTF. The CDR3 bases are TGTGCCAGCAGCCTAGAGGCCGAGAGCTATGGCTACACCTTC.

This sequence joins TRBV28 and TRBJ2-1; TRBD1 or TRBD2 may be the D gene (5 bases each). Germline V CDR1 and CDR2: MDHEN, SYDVKM. This CDR3 has 15 residues. Trimming took off 2 bases at V and 6 bases at J, with 14 bases between the two ends. CDR3 DNA sequence: TGTGCCAGCAGTTTAGGGGGTTCTCTATCCAATGAGCAGTTCTTC. Its translation is CASSLGGSLSNEQFF.

The rearrangement uses TRBV7-9 and TRBJ2-7, with 7 bases aligning to TRBD2. Germline assignment: CDR1 SEHNR and CDR2 FQNEAQ (reference sequence). The CDR3 runs 16 residues. J gave up 0 bases and V 7 bases, and 12 bases lay outside the gene matches. CDR3 in amino acids: CASTLITSALSYEQYF. The CDR3 nucleotides read TGTGCCAGCACCCTTATCACTAGCGCTCTCTCCTACGAGCAGTACTTC.

This clone came up once. V gene TRBV27 combines with J gene TRBJ2-7; D not certain. V was shortened by 5 bases and J by 7 bases, with 30 bases between the two germline ends. CDR3 length: 18 amino acids. Per germline, CDR1 MNHEY and CDR2 SMNVEV (reference sequence). The CDR3 bases are TGTGCCAGCAGTCCCTATACTCCCTTAGCTTTCGCGGAATCTGAGCAGTACTTC. This gives the protein CASSPYTPLAFAESEQYF.

This chain links TRBV11-2 with TRBJ1-1; D uncertain. The CDR3 runs 14 residues. Germline-derived CDR1 and CDR2 are SGHAT and FQNNGV. Trimming took off 2 bases at V and 0 bases at J, with 7 bases between the two ends. CDR3 loop: CASSLFALNTEAFF. Written as DNA, the CDR3 is TGTGCCAGCAGCTTATTTGCGTTGAACACTGAAGCTTTCTTT.

As DNA, the CDR3 is TGTGCCAGCAGCTTGGGGCAGGGGGCGGGAAACATTCAGTACTTC. Translated: CASSLGQGAGNIQYF. The genes are TRBV5-6 and TRBJ2-4; TRBD1 agrees at 8 bases. The germline V gene encodes CDR1 SGHDT and CDR2 YYEEEE. CDR3 length equals 15 residues. V was pared by 0 bases and J by 6 bases, with 5 bases of the junction left unmatched.

This clone occurred once. The chain recombines TRBV6-5 with TRBJ1-1; 8 bases match TRBD1. Germline V gene data show CDR1 as MNHEY and CDR2 as SVGAGI. The CDR3 length is 14 residues. The trim removed 8 bases at V and 4 bases at J, leaving 9 bases unmatched. The CDR3 nucleotides read TGTGCCAGCCGAACGACAGGGGTTGGCACTGAAGCTTTCTTT. Its protein product is CASRTTGVGTEAFF.

This clone was seen only a few times. The chain carries TRBV27 and TRBJ1-2, with 7 bases matching TRBD1. Germline lookup yields CDR1 MNHEY and CDR2 SMNVEV (reference sequence). V trimming: 6 bases; J trimming: 2 bases; junction bases outside the gene matches: 6. CDR3 size: 14 residues. The CDR3 bases are TGTGCCAGCAGCCAGGGGGGACAGAACTATGGCTACACCTTC. It yields the protein CASSQGGQNYGYTF.

The V call is TRBV6-6, the J call TRBJ1-5, with D perhaps matching TRBD1 (6 bases). This CDR3 contains 14 residues. Trimming removed 2 bases from V and 6 bases from J, with 11 bases in between. The V gene's germline CDR1 is MNHNY and CDR2 SVGAGI (reference sequence). The DNA of the CDR3 is TGTGCCAGCAGTTACGGGGGGGCTGGTCAGCCCCAGCATTTT. Encoded protein: CASSYGGAGQPQHF.

Worth noting for this clone: Distinct nucleotide sequences in the sample also encode this CDR3. This chain uses TRBV30 with TRBJ1-2; D is possibly TRBD1 (5 bases). CDR1 and CDR2 from the germline V gene are GTSNPN and SVGIG (reference sequence). The length of the CDR3 is 11 residues. The ends were cut back, 0 bases at V and 8 bases at J, with 7 bases in the middle. The DNA of the CDR3 is TGTGCCTGGAGTGTATGGGACGGCTACACCTTC. As protein: CAWSVWDGYTF. The complete variable domain, with remaining parts taken from reference TRBV30 and TRBJ1-2, reads SQTIHQWPATLVQPVGSPLSLECTVEGTSNPNLYWYRQAAGRGLQLLFYSVGIGQISSEVPQNLSASRPQDRQFILSSKKLLLSDSGFYLCAWSVWDGYTFGSGTRLTVV.

J is TRBJ1-1 and V is TRBV29-1; D remains ambiguous. Germline lookup yields CDR1 SQVTM and CDR2 ANQGSEA. Trimming took off 5 bases at V and 1 base at J, with 11 bases between the two ends. The length of the CDR3 is 13 residues. The CDR3 bases are TGCAGCGTTACCGGGTCTTGGAACACTGAAGCTTTCTTT. Translated, it gives CSVTGSWNTEAFF. Supplemented by reference TRBV29-1 and TRBJ1-1, the full variable domain reads SAVISQKPSRDICQRGTSLTIQCQVDSQVTMMFWYRQQPGQSLTLIATANQGSEATYESGFVIDKFPISRPNLTFSTLTVSNMSPEDSSIYLCSVTGSWNTEAFFGQGTRLTVV.

The chain's CDR3 is CASILANEQFF. As DNA, the CDR3 is TGTGCCAGCATTTTAGCGAATGAGCAGTTCTTC. The rearrangement joins TRBV6-1 to TRBJ2-1, with D possibly being TRBD2 (5 bases). CDR3 length: 11 amino acids. Per germline, CDR1 MNHNS and CDR2 SASEGT. Deletions cut 7 bases from V and 7 bases from J, with 8 bases between.

The chain couples TRBV11-3 to TRBJ2-1; TRBD2 agrees at 13 bases. CDR1 and CDR2 from the germline V gene are SGHNT and YENEEA. V lost 3 bases to trimming and J lost 8 bases; unmatched junction nucleotides: 1. The length of the CDR3 is 14 residues. CDR3: CASSFGLAGDEQFF. In DNA, the CDR3 is TGTGCCAGCAGCTTCGGACTAGCGGGAGATGAGCAGTTCTTC.